This TCR beta chain was found in a study of cytomegalovirus exposure and HLA in healthy donors. About the research overall: The 120 or so validation repertoires used a platform that matched the one used for the 550 to 800 first-cohort repertoires, as a later analysis reported.

Germline CDR1 MDHEN, CDR2 SYDVKM. The CDR3 is 15 amino acids. V shed 5 bases and J shed 4 bases, with 17 bases lying between them. Generated by immunoSEQ multiplex PCR, the TCRdb table keeps only in-frame clones and is missing some. The sample includes 200,000 to 250,000 clones, about 89% of them seen just once. The V gene is TRBV28, the J gene TRBJ1-2, with D possibly TRBD1 on 6 matching bases. Sequenced material: PBMCs. The sequence was collected from a woman between 18 and 29 years old in good health and CMV-seronegative. The CDR3 protein is CASSPLDRTLYGYTF. DNA of the CDR3: TGTGCCAGCAGTCCCCTCGACAGGACCCTCTATGGCTACACCTTC.